A single sample is the source of the 3 T cell receptor beta chains below, sequenced in a study of blood T cell repertoires in COVID-19. Repertoires were generated with immunoSEQ multiplex PCR, while TCRdb's copy carries only in-frame clones and drops some. The table has 90,000 or so clones, roughly nine tenths seen once. Sequenced sample: peripheral blood. The receptors come from a human donor with active COVID-19. The donor label of this sample is uncertain.

This clone was counted a few times. The chain combines TRBV6-2 or TRBV6-3 with TRBJ1-1; D is unresolved. V dropped 3 bases and J dropped 11 bases, with 19 bases sitting between them. The CDR3 runs 14 residues. Germline V lookup: CDR1 MNHEY, CDR2 SVGEGT. The CDR3 sequence: CASSYNGRTLRAFF. CDR3 bases: TGTGCCAGCAGTTATAACGGGAGAACTCTGAGGGCTTTCTTT.

This clone was seen a few times. The gene calls are TRBV9 and TRBJ2-7, with 7 bases aligning to TRBD1. Germline V gene sequence: CDR1 SGDLS, CDR2 YYNGEE. V was clipped by 4 bases and J by 6 bases; unmatched bases: 10. The CDR3 is made up of 14 amino acids. The CDR3 DNA reads TGTGCCAGCAGCCCGACGACAGGGTCGGGCGAGCAGTACTTC. Encoded protein: CASSPTTGSGEQYF.

J is TRBJ2-5 and V is TRBV3-1 (or the pseudogene TRBV3-2); 7 bases agree with TRBD1. Per germline, CDR1 LGHDT and CDR2 YNNKEL (reference sequence). The CDR3 totals 13 residues. V lost 1 base and J lost 4; bases outside the gene matches: 0. CDR3 DNA sequence: TGTGCCAGCAGCCAAGGGACAGGAGAGACCCAGTACTTC. Translating gives CASSQGTGETQYF.